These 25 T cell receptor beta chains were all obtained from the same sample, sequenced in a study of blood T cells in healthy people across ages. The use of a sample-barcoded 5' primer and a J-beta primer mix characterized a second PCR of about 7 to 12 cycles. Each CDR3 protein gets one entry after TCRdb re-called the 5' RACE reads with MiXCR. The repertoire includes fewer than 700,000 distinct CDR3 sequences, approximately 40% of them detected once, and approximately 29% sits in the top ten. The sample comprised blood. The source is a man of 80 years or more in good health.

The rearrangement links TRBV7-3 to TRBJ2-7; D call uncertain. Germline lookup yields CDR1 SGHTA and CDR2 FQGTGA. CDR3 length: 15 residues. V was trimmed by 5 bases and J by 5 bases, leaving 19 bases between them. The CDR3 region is CASSLKPGGLDEQYF. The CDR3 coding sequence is TGTGCCAGCAGCCTAAAGCCGGGCGGATTGGACGAGCAGTACTTC.

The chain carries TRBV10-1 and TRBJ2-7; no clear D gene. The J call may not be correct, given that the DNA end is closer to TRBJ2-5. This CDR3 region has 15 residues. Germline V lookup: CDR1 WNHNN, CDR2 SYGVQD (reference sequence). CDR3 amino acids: CASSESEGPWGTQYF. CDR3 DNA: TGCGCCAGCAGTGAGTCTGAAGGACCCTGGGGGACCCAGTACTTC.

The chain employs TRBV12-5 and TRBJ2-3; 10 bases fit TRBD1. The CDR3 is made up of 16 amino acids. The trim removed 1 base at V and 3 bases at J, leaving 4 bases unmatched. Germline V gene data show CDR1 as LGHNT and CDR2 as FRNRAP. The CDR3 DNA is TGTGCTAGTGGTTTGGGACAGGGGGCGCGGACAGATACGCAGTATTTT. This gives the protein CASGLGQGARTDTQYF.

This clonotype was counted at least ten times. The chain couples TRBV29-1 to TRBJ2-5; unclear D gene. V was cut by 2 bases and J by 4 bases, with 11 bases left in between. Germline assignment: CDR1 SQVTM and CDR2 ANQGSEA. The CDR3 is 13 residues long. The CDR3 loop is CSVEHRLGETQYF. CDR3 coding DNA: TGCAGCGTTGAACACCGGCTAGGAGAGACCCAGTACTTC.

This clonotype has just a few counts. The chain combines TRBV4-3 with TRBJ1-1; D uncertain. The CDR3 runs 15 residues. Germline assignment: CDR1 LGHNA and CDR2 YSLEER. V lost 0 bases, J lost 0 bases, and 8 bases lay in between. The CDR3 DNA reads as TGCGCCAGCAGCCAAGATAAGCACCTGAACACTGAAGCTTTCTTT. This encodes CASSQDKHLNTEAFF.

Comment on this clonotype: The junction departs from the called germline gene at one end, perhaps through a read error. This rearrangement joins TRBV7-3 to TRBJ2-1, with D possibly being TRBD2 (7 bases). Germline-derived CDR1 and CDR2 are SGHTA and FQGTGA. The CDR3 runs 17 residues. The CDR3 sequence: CASSATGGGGSYNGQFF. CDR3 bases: TGTGCCAGCAGCGCAACGGGGGGCGGCGGCTCCTACAATGGGCAGTTCTTC.

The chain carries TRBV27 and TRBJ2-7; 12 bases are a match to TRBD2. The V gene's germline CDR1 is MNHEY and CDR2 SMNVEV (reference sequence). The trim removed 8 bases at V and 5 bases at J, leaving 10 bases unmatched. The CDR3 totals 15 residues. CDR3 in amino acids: CASGSTSGGENEQYF. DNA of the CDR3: TGTGCCAGCGGATCGACTAGCGGGGGAGAGAACGAGCAGTACTTC.

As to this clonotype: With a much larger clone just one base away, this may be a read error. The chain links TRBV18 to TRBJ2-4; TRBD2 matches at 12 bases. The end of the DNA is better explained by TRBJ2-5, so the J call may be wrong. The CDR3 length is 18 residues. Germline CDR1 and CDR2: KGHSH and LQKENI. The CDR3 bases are TGTACCAGCTCACCCAACTCGCGACTAGCGGGAGCATTGGAGACCCAGTACTTC. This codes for CTSSPNSRLAGALETQYF.

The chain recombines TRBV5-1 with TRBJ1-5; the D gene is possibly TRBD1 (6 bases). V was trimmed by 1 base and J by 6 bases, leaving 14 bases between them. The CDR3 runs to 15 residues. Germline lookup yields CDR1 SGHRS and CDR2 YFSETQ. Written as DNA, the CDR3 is TGCGCCAGCAGCTTGTGGGGGGCAGTTGGTCAGCCCCAGCATTTT. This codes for CASSLWGAVGQPQHF.

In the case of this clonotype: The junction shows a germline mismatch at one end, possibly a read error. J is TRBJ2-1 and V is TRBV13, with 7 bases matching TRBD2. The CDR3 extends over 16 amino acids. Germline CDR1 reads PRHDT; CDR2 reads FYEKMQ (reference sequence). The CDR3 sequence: CASNLRAGVTYNEQFF. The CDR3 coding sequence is TGTGCCAGCAACTTAAGGGCGGGAGTTACCTACAATGAGCAGTTCTTC.

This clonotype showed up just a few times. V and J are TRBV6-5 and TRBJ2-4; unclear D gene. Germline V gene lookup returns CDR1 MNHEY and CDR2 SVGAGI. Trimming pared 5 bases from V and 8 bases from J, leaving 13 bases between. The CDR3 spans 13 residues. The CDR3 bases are TGTGCCAGCAGTGAGCCCTTGAAGGACATTCAGTACTTC. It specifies CASSEPLKDIQYF.

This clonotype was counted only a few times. The CDR3 loop is CASSLDRELAGVYEQYF. As DNA, the CDR3 is TGTGCCAGCAGCTTAGATCGTGAATTAGCGGGAGTGTACGAGCAGTACTTC. The chain uses TRBV11-2 and TRBJ2-7; 9 nucleotides agree with TRBD2. V trimming: 0 bases; J trimming: 4 bases; junction bases outside the gene matches: 10. Per germline, CDR1 SGHAT and CDR2 FQNNGV. This CDR3 region has 17 residues.

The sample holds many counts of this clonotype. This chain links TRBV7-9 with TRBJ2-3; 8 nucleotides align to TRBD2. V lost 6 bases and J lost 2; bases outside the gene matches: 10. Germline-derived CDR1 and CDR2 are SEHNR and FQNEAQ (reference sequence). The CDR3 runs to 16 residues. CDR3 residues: CASSHRLARYTDTQYF. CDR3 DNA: TGTGCCAGCAGTCATCGACTAGCGAGATACACAGATACGCAGTATTTT.

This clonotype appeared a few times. CDR3 in DNA: TGCAGTGCCAGCGTTCAAAAAGGGACAGATACGCAGTATTTT. Translation: CSASVQKGTDTQYF. The rearrangement joins TRBV20-1 to TRBJ2-3; D call uncertain. The CDR3 is made up of 14 amino acids. Germline loops: CDR1 DFQATT, CDR2 SNEGSKA (reference sequence). V was trimmed by 6 bases and J by 3 bases, leaving 16 bases between them.

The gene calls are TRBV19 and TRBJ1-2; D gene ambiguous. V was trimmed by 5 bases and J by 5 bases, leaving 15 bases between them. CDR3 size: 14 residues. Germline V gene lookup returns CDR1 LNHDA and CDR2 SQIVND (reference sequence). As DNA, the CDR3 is TGTGCCAGTAGTGGACGGGAAATTAGTTATGGCTACACCTTC. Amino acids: CASSGREISYGYTF.

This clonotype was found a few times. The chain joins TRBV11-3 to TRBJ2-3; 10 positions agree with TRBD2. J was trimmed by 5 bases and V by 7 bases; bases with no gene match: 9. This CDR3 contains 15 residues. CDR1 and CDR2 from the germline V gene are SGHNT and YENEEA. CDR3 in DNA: TGTGCCAGCATCGTAGCGGGGGGCCCTGAAGATACGCAGTATTTT. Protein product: CASIVAGGPEDTQYF.

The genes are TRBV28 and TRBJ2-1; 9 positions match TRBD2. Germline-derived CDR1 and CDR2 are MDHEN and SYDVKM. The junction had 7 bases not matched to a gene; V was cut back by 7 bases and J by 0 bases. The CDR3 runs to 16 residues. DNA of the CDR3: TGTGCCAGCAAATTGGATAGCGGGAGCTCCTACAATGAGCAGTTCTTC. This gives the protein CASKLDSGSSYNEQFF.

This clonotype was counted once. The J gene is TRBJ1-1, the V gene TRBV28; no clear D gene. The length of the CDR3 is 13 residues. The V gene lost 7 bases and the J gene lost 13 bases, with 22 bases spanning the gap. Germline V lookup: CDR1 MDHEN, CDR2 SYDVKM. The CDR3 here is CASTRTGRSIVFF. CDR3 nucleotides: TGTGCCAGCACCCGAACCGGTAGATCAATAGTTTTCTTT.

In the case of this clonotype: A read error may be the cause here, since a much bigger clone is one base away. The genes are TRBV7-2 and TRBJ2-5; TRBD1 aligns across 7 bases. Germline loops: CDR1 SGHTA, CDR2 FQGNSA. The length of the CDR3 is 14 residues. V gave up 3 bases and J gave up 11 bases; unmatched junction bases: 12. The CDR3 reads CASSFAKGASEQYF. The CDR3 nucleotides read TGTGCCAGCAGCTTCGCGAAGGGGGCCAGTGAGCAGTACTTC.

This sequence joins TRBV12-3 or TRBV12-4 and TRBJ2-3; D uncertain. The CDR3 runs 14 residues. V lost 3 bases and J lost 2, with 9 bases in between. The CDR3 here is CASSFLKNTDTQYF. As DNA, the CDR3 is TGTGCCAGCAGTTTCCTAAAGAACACAGATACGCAGTATTTT.

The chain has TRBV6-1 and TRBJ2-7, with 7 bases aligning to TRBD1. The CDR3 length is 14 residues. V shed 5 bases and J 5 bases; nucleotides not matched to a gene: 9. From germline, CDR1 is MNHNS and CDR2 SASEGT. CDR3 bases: TGTGCCAGCAGTAGATTTGGACAGGTCCACGAGCAGTACTTC. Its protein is CASSRFGQVHEQYF.

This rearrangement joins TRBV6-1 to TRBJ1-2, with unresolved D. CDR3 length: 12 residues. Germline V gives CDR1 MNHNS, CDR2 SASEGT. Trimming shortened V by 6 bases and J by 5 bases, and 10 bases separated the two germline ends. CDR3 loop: CASSNLGYGYTF. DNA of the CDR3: TGTGCCAGCAGCAACTTGGGGTATGGCTACACCTTC.

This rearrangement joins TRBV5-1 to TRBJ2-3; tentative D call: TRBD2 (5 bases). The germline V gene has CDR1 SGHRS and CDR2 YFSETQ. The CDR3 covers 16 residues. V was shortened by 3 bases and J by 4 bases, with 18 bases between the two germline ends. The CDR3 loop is CASSSSGLPQADTQYF. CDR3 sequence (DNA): TGCGCCAGCAGCTCCTCAGGACTCCCCCAGGCAGATACGCAGTATTTT.

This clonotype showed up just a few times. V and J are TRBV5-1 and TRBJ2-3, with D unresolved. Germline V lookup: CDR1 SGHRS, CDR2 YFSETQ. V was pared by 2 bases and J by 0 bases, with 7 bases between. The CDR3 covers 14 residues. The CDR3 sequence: CASSFRISTDTQYF. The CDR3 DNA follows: TGCGCCAGCAGCTTCAGAATTAGCACAGATACGCAGTATTTT.

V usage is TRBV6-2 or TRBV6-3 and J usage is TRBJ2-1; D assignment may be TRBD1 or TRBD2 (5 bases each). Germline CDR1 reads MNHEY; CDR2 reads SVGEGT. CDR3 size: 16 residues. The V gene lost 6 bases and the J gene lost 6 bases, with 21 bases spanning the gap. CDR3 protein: CASRLPGPPLGNEQFF. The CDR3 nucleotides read TGTGCCAGCAGACTGCCGGGACCCCCTCTGGGCAATGAGCAGTTCTTC.